Below are 31 T cell receptor beta chains sequenced from a single sample in a study of circulating and synovial CD4+ cells in juvenile arthritis. Method: immunoSEQ multiplex PCR; TCRdb's copy keeps in-frame clones and lacks some. The table lists 3,000 to 4,000 clones, 75% to 85% of them singletons. Sequencing was carried out using CD4+ T cells from synovial fluid. Receptor source: a human donor with juvenile idiopathic arthritis.

This clone appeared a single time. V and J are TRBV11-2 and TRBJ1-2; 12 bases map to TRBD1. This CDR3 comprises 14 residues. The J segment lost 7 bases and the V segment lost 5 bases, leaving 5 bases of the junction unmatched. The germline V gene encodes CDR1 SGHAT and CDR2 FQNNGV. Written as DNA, the CDR3 is TGTGCCAGCAGCGGGGACAGGGGGCGCGCTGGCTACACCTTC. Its translation is CASSGDRGRAGYTF. Full variable domain (missing parts from reference TRBV11-2 and TRBJ1-2): EAGVAQSPRYKIIEKRQSVAFWCNPISGHATLYWYQQILGQGPKLLIQFQNNGVVDDSQLPKDRFSAERLKGVDSTLKIQPAKLEDSAVYLCASSGDRGRAGYTFGSGTRLTVV.

This clone was seen a few times. CDR3 nucleotide sequence: TGCGCCAGCAGCCCCGGACTAGCGGGATCCTATACGCAGTATTTT. As protein: CASSPGLAGSYTQYF. The J gene is TRBJ2-3, the V gene TRBV5-1; 12 nucleotides line up with TRBD2. The CDR3 extends over 15 amino acids. Germline trimming cut 4 bases from V and 7 bases from J; bases unmatched to any gene: 7. Germline loops: CDR1 SGHRS, CDR2 YFSETQ.

The chain joins TRBV6-5 to TRBJ2-2; 8 bases fit TRBD2. Germline assignment: CDR1 MNHEY and CDR2 SVGAGI. There are 15 residues in the CDR3. V was clipped by 6 bases and J by 1 base; unmatched bases: 4. The CDR3 coding sequence is TGTGCCAGCAGCCTGAGCGGGAGGAACACCGGGGAGCTGTTTTTT. It codes for CASSLSGRNTGELFF.

This clone was counted a single time. This chain connects TRBV5-5 to TRBJ2-5, with 8 bases fitting TRBD1. Germline CDR1 SGHKS, CDR2 YYEKEE (reference sequence). Trimming removed 0 bases from V and 4 bases from J; junction bases left unmatched: 2. CDR3 length equals 14 residues. This chain's CDR3 is CASSLGGQAETQYF. The CDR3 DNA follows: TGTGCCAGCAGCTTGGGGGGACAGGCAGAGACCCAGTACTTC. Full variable domain (missing parts from reference TRBV5-5 and TRBJ2-5): DAGVTQSPTHLIKTRGQQVTLRCSPISGHKSVSWYQQVLGQGPQFIFQYYEKEERGRGNFPDRFSARQFPNYSSELNVNALLLGDSALYLCASSLGGQAETQYFGPGTRLLVL.

This clone is a singleton in its sample. The chain is built from TRBV6-1 and TRBJ2-4; D may be TRBD1 (6 bases). The germline V and J ends were trimmed by 5 bases and 9 bases, with 20 bases remaining between them. Germline-derived CDR1 and CDR2 are MNHNS and SASEGT. This CDR3 has 15 residues. The DNA for the CDR3 is TGTGCCAGCAGTAGAGACCCGGGACAATCGTCCATTCAGTACTTC. Its protein product is CASSRDPGQSSIQYF.

This clone appeared a few times. The chain employs TRBV27 and TRBJ1-2; perhaps TRBD1 as D (5 bases). Germline assignment: CDR1 MNHEY and CDR2 SMNVEV (reference sequence). Trimming removed 0 bases at V and 4 bases at J, with 12 bases between. This CDR3 contains 15 residues. CDR3 residues: CASSLSGQGSYGYTF. The CDR3 nucleotides are TGTGCCAGCAGTTTATCGGGCCAGGGATCCTATGGCTACACCTTC.

The chain uses TRBV4-1 and TRBJ2-1; 8 bases agree with TRBD2. CDR1 and CDR2 from the germline V gene are MGHRA and YSYEKL. The length of the CDR3 is 16 residues. The junction had 6 bases not matched to a gene; V was cut back by 0 bases and J by 5 bases. CDR3 DNA: TGCGCCAGCAGCCAAGATCCCCAGCGGGGGAACAATGAGCAGTTCTTC. Protein sequence: CASSQDPQRGNNEQFF.

In DNA, the CDR3 is TGTGCCAGCAGCTCCCAGCGGGGTAGCTCCTACAATGAGCAGTTCTTC. This encodes CASSSQRGSSYNEQFF. This chain joins TRBV5-4 and TRBJ2-1, with 7 positions matching TRBD2. The CDR3 is 16 residues long. The V segment lost 3 bases and the J segment 0 bases; nucleotides outside the gene matches: 6. The germline CDR1 and CDR2 sequences are SGHNT and YYREEE (reference sequence).

The V gene is TRBV30, the J gene TRBJ2-1; D is ambiguous. Germline CDR1 is GTSNPN and CDR2 is SVGIG (reference sequence). The CDR3 consists of 11 residues. V gave up 4 bases and J gave up 9 bases, with 10 bases separating them. CDR3 DNA: TGTGCCTGGAAGACACCCCCTGAGCAGTTCTTC. Its protein is CAWKTPPEQFF.

The rearrangement links TRBV30 to TRBJ1-1; the D is unclear. Germline CDR1 reads GTSNPN; CDR2 reads SVGIG (reference sequence). The CDR3 consists of 15 residues. V dropped 2 bases and J dropped 1 base, with 14 bases sitting between them. The CDR3 is CAWSHVSRKNTEAFF. The DNA for the CDR3 is TGTGCCTGGAGTCACGTAAGCAGGAAGAACACTGAAGCTTTCTTT.

This clone came up a few times. Other DNA sequences in the same sample also yield this CDR3. CDR3 amino acids: CASSPQGNEQYF. The CDR3 coding sequence is TGTGCCAGCTCACCTCAGGGTAACGAGCAGTACTTC. This chain uses TRBV18 with TRBJ2-7; a possible D gene is TRBD1 (5 bases). This CDR3 comprises 12 residues. V lost 3 bases to trimming and J lost 5 bases, with 8 bases between them. The germline V gene has CDR1 KGHSH and CDR2 LQKENI.

V is TRBV5-1 and J is TRBJ2-7; D remains unclear. There are 14 residues in the CDR3. Germline values: CDR1 SGHRS, CDR2 YFSETQ. Trimming stripped 7 bases from V and 0 bases from J, with 14 bases between. The CDR3, as DNA: TGCGCCAGCGCCGCCGAGGCCGGCTCCTACGAGCAGTACTTC. Amino acids: CASAAEAGSYEQYF.

This chain uses TRBV15 with TRBJ1-5; maybe TRBD1 (6 bases). Germline lookup yields CDR1 LNHNV and CDR2 YYDKDF (reference sequence). Between the trimmed V and J ends, which lost 5 bases and 5 bases, there was a span of 13 bases. The CDR3 consists of 14 residues. DNA of the CDR3: TGTGCCACCAGCCGAAGACAGGTCTATCAGCCCCAGCATTTT. Protein: CATSRRQVYQPQHF. Based on the CDR3 plus reference TRBV15 and TRBJ1-5, the full variable domain is DAMVIQNPRYQVTQFGKPVTLSCSQTLNHNVMYWYQQKSSQAPKLLFHYYDKDFNNEADTPDNFQSRRPNTSFCFLDIRSPGLGDTAMYLCATSRRQVYQPQHFGDGTRLSIL.

The chain combines TRBV2 with TRBJ1-3; D may be TRBD1 (5 bases). Germline CDR1 and CDR2: SNHLY and FYNNEI. V was clipped by 8 bases and J by 4 bases, with 21 bases between them. The CDR3 contains 16 residues. The CDR3 reads CASAPTGSQGGNTIYF. CDR3 nucleotide sequence: TGTGCCAGCGCGCCGACGGGCTCCCAGGGAGGAAACACCATATATTTT.

CDR3 residues: CASRWDRDNEQFF. The DNA of the CDR3 is TGTGCCAGCAGATGGGACAGGGACAATGAGCAGTTCTTC. The chain has TRBV2 and TRBJ2-1, with 9 bases that match TRBD1. This CDR3 comprises 13 residues. Germline lookup yields CDR1 SNHLY and CDR2 FYNNEI. The V segment lost 6 bases and the J segment 5 bases; nucleotides outside the gene matches: 2.

The V gene is TRBV10-3, the J gene TRBJ1-5, with 7 nucleotides matching TRBD1. V lost 7 bases to trimming and J lost 4 bases; unmatched junction nucleotides: 10. The V gene's germline CDR1 is ENHRY and CDR2 SYGVKD. This CDR3 spans 15 amino acids. The CDR3 bases are TGTGCCATCAAAGGGGGCGACGGTAGAAATCAGCCCCAGCATTTT. This translates into CAIKGGDGRNQPQHF.

The V gene is TRBV7-2, the J gene TRBJ2-3; 11 bases agree with TRBD2. CDR3 size: 16 residues. CDR1 and CDR2 from the germline V gene are SGHTA and FQGNSA. J gave up 6 bases and V 2 bases, and 7 bases lay outside the gene matches. For the CDR3, the DNA is TGTGCCAGCAGCTTAACTTATGCTAGCGGGGGGGATACGCAGTATTTT. Translating gives CASSLTYASGGDTQYF. Using reference TRBV7-2 and TRBJ2-3 for the parts outside the CDR3, the full variable domain is GAGVSQSPSNKVTEKGKDVELRCDPISGHTALYWYRQSLGQGLEFLIYFQGNSAPDKSGLPSDRFSAERTGGSVSTLTIQRTQQEDSAVYLCASSLTYASGGDTQYFGPGTRLTVL.

The chain combines TRBV28 with TRBJ2-2; 11 nucleotides agree with TRBD2. V was pared by 8 bases and J by 5 bases, with 10 bases of the junction left unmatched. The germline V gene encodes CDR1 MDHEN and CDR2 SYDVKM. The length of the CDR3 is 16 residues. CDR3 bases: TGTGCCAGCTCTCAAAATAGACTAGCGGGAACCGGGGAGCTGTTTTTT. Translating it yields CASSQNRLAGTGELFF.

This clone was observed a handful of times. The chain employs TRBV5-1 and TRBJ2-1; D is undetermined. The CDR3 spans 15 residues. Trimming shortened V by 0 bases and J by 8 bases, and 15 bases separated the two germline ends. The germline V gene has CDR1 SGHRS and CDR2 YFSETQ. CDR3 sequence: CASSLVPEPEDEQFF. Written as DNA, the CDR3 is TGCGCCAGCAGCTTGGTCCCAGAACCCGAGGATGAGCAGTTCTTC. Complete variable domain (other parts from reference TRBV5-1 and TRBJ2-1): KAGVTQTPRYLIKTRGQQVTLSCSPISGHRSVSWYQQTPGQGLQFLFEYFSETQRNKGNFPGRFSGRQFSNSRSEMNVSTLELGDSALYLCASSLVPEPEDEQFFGPGTRLTVL.

The sample holds a few counts of this clone. The rearrangement joins TRBV5-1 to TRBJ2-3; no definite D call. This CDR3 is 15 amino acids long. From germline, CDR1 is SGHRS and CDR2 YFSETQ. Trimming cost V 7 bases and J 1 base, with 16 bases left between them. The DNA of the CDR3 is TGCGCCAGCCAGCTTAATTTCGCGGGCACAGATACGCAGTATTTT. Protein: CASQLNFAGTDTQYF.

The chain links TRBV25-1 to TRBJ1-6; 8 positions match TRBD1. Looked up from germline, CDR1 is MGHDK and CDR2 is SYGVNS. V lost 1 base and J lost 9; bases outside the gene matches: 5. The CDR3 consists of 15 residues. CDR3 sequence reads: CASSESLTGVSPLHF. CDR3 sequence (DNA): TGTGCCAGCAGTGAATCATTGACAGGGGTTTCACCCCTCCACTTT.

The V and J genes are TRBV9 and TRBJ2-1; 9 bases align to TRBD2. The length of the CDR3 is 16 residues. The V and J ends lost 0 bases and 4 bases, in that order; junction bases with no gene match: 5. Germline V lookup: CDR1 SGDLS, CDR2 YYNGEE. Here the CDR3 reads CASSVDGAGGYNEQFF. CDR3 coding DNA: TGTGCCAGCAGCGTAGACGGGGCGGGGGGGTACAATGAGCAGTTCTTC.

V usage is TRBV11-2 and J usage is TRBJ1-2; weak D call: TRBD1 (6 bases). Germline V gene lookup returns CDR1 SGHAT and CDR2 FQNNGV. Deletions cut 5 bases from V and 6 bases from J, with 13 bases between. The CDR3 runs to 13 residues. The CDR3 loop reads CASSVTGTHGYTF. DNA for the CDR3: TGTGCCAGCAGCGTAACAGGGACGCATGGCTACACCTTC. Variable domain in full (rest from reference TRBV11-2 and TRBJ1-2): EAGVAQSPRYKIIEKRQSVAFWCNPISGHATLYWYQQILGQGPKLLIQFQNNGVVDDSQLPKDRFSAERLKGVDSTLKIQPAKLEDSAVYLCASSVTGTHGYTFGSGTRLTVV.

The chain joins TRBV5-1 to TRBJ2-3; the D gene is possibly TRBD2 (6 bases). V lost 2 bases and J lost 0, with 10 bases in between. The CDR3 sequence is 15 residues long. The germline V gene has CDR1 SGHRS and CDR2 YFSETQ. CDR3 sequence reads: CASSLASGSTDTQYF. The CDR3 nucleotides read TGCGCCAGCAGCTTAGCCAGCGGGAGCACAGATACGCAGTATTTT.

V gene TRBV7-9 combines with J gene TRBJ2-3; 9 bases are a match to TRBD2. The V and J ends lost 5 bases and 6 bases, in that order; junction bases with no gene match: 15. The CDR3 runs to 17 residues. The germline V gene encodes CDR1 SEHNR and CDR2 FQNEAQ (reference sequence). The CDR3 loop is CASSHLGGSGRADTQYF. The CDR3 nucleotides are TGTGCCAGCAGCCATCTAGGGGGTAGCGGGAGAGCTGATACGCAGTATTTT.

The chain couples TRBV4-1 to TRBJ2-5, with TRBD2 identical over 16 bases. The CDR3 covers 17 residues. Germline loops: CDR1 MGHRA, CDR2 YSYEKL. V lost 3 bases, J lost 5 bases, and 6 bases stayed unmatched. The DNA of the CDR3 is TGCGCCAGCAGCCATGGGACTAGCGGGGGGGCCCTGGAGACCCAGTACTTC. Amino acids: CASSHGTSGGALETQYF.

This clone was seen only a few times. The chain has TRBV5-1 and TRBJ1-4, with 12 positions matching TRBD1. The CDR3 length is 15 residues. The germline V gene has CDR1 SGHRS and CDR2 YFSETQ. The V and J ends lost 4 bases and 8 bases, in that order; junction bases with no gene match: 6. DNA of the CDR3: TGCGCCAGCAGCGTGGGACAGGGGGCTCTAGAAAAACTGTTTTTT. Protein product: CASSVGQGALEKLFF.

This clone has only one observation. V and J are TRBV5-1 and TRBJ2-7; D not certain. Trimming pared 4 bases from V and 7 bases from J, leaving 18 bases between. The CDR3 has 14 residues. Germline lookup yields CDR1 SGHRS and CDR2 YFSETQ. CDR3: CASSLAATSWEQYF. The CDR3, as DNA: TGCGCCAGCAGCCTGGCCGCTACGTCCTGGGAGCAGTACTTC.

The genes are TRBV28 and TRBJ2-6, with D unresolved. V was pared by 3 bases and J by 4 bases, with 4 bases between. This CDR3 has 13 residues. Per germline, CDR1 MDHEN and CDR2 SYDVKM. CDR3 nucleotide sequence: TGTGCCAGCAGTTTCCTCGGGGCCAACGTCCTGACTTTC. Translating it yields CASSFLGANVLTF.

V gene TRBV2 combines with J gene TRBJ2-7, with a possible D match to TRBD2 (5 bases). The germline CDR1 and CDR2 sequences are SNHLY and FYNNEI. Trimming left V 6 bases short and J 0 bases short, with 12 bases between. This CDR3 region has 14 residues. CDR3 in DNA: TGTGCCAGCAGCCCGCCTCGGGGCTCCTACGAGCAGTACTTC. Its protein product is CASSPPRGSYEQYF.

By frequency in the sample, this clone is large (0.1 to 1%). Other DNA sequences in the same sample also yield this CDR3. This chain uses TRBV6-5 with TRBJ1-6; possible D gene TRBD1, 5 bases. V was clipped by 6 bases and J by 7 bases, with 10 bases between them. The CDR3 covers 13 residues. Per germline, CDR1 MNHEY and CDR2 SVGAGI. CDR3 region: CASRSGGNSPLHF. The CDR3 coding sequence is TGTGCCAGCAGGTCCGGGGGGAATTCACCCCTCCACTTT.